These 31 T cell receptor beta chains originate from one sample sequenced in a study of T cells in Graves' hyperthyroidism and ophthalmopathy (dated by TCRdb to between 2018 and 2021). Libraries came from multiplex PCR. Data came from an Illumina HiSeq 2000. Amplification of TCR beta CDR3 regions was carried out from RNA transcripts. The TCR CDR3 was subjected to a first round of RT-PCR using the HTBI primer set and the Qiagen OneStep RT-PCR kit. Starting from the raw public reads, TCRdb applied fastp trimming at Q25, assembled clones with MiXCR and retained in-frame beta chains. Each entry merges the rows of one CDR3 protein and shows their most common DNA and genes. For this sample there are about 350,000 distinct CDR3 sequences; 15% to 20% appear just once. The ten biggest clones cover around 15% of the sample. Sequenced: blood. Source of these receptors: a woman aged 40 to 50 with Graves' ophthalmopathy.

The chain couples TRBV25-1 to TRBJ1-1, with D hard to call. The CDR3 runs to 14 residues. From germline, CDR1 is MGHDK and CDR2 SYGVNS. Trimming cost V 3 bases and J 1 base, with 9 bases left between them. CDR3 nucleotides: TGTGCCAGCAGTGACTCCGGGAGGAACACTGAAGCTTTCTTT. Translated, it gives CASSDSGRNTEAFF.

This clonotype was observed at least ten times. J is TRBJ2-7 and V is TRBV28; D is undetermined. CDR1 and CDR2 from the germline V gene are MDHEN and SYDVKM. This CDR3 is built from 10 residues. The ends were cut back, 5 bases at V and 7 bases at J, with 6 bases in the middle. In DNA, the CDR3 is TGTGCCAGCAGTGCGCGGGAGCAGTACTTC. Protein: CASSAREQYF.

This clonotype showed up many times. The gene calls are TRBV15 and TRBJ2-7; D ambiguous. The CDR3 has 14 residues. V dropped 0 bases and J dropped 6 bases, with 12 bases sitting between them. Germline V lookup: CDR1 LNHNV, CDR2 YYDKDF (reference sequence). The CDR3 reads CATSRDRVLVEQYF. As DNA, the CDR3 is TGTGCCACCAGCAGAGATCGGGTTTTGGTCGAGCAGTACTTC. Drawing the rest from reference TRBV15 and TRBJ2-7, the complete variable domain is DAMVIQNPRYQVTQFGKPVTLSCSQTLNHNVMYWYQQKSSQAPKLLFHYYDKDFNNEADTPDNFQSRRPNTSFCFLDIRSPGLGDTAMYLCATSRDRVLVEQYFGPGTRLTVT.

This clonotype has at least ten counts. The CDR3 loop reads CASSPQPPRAFEQYF. In DNA, the CDR3 is TGTGCCAGCAGTCCCCAGCCGCCCAGGGCGTTCGAGCAGTACTTC. The chain links TRBV28 to TRBJ2-7, with a weak D call TRBD1 (5 bases). Germline CDR1 reads MDHEN; CDR2 reads SYDVKM. The V end lost 5 bases, the J end lost 6 bases, and 20 bases lay between the germline ends. CDR3 length equals 15 residues.

The chain joins TRBV12-5 to TRBJ2-5; D unresolved. V gave up 2 bases and J gave up 0 bases, with 13 bases separating them. CDR3 length equals 16 residues. Germline V gene sequence: CDR1 LGHNT, CDR2 FRNRAP. CDR3 loop: CASGLMSGGNQETQYF. The CDR3 DNA reads TGTGCTAGTGGTTTGATGTCAGGCGGAAACCAAGAGACCCAGTACTTC.

This clonotype was detected ten times or more. The chain couples TRBV5-6 to TRBJ2-1, with D possibly TRBD2 on 5 matching bases. The CDR3 contains 17 residues. From germline, CDR1 is SGHDT and CDR2 YYEEEE. V lost 0 bases, J lost 5 bases, and 18 bases lay in between. For the CDR3, the DNA is TGTGCCAGCAGCTTGGCACGGGGTCAGGCAACCCACAATGAGCAGTTCTTC. It yields the protein CASSLARGQATHNEQFF.

This clonotype was seen many times. The CDR3 loop reads CASSVEPESYGYTF. For the CDR3, the DNA is TGTGCCAGCAGCGTAGAACCTGAAAGCTATGGCTACACCTTC. The chain uses TRBV9 and TRBJ1-2; D is ambiguous. V shed 0 bases and J shed 4 bases, with 10 bases lying between them. The CDR3 totals 14 residues. Germline loops: CDR1 SGDLS, CDR2 YYNGEE.

This clonotype was detected ten times or more. The V gene is TRBV12-3 or TRBV12-4, the J gene TRBJ2-7, with TRBD2 as a possible D gene (5 bases). This CDR3 spans 15 amino acids. V was shortened by 1 base and J by 2 bases, with 12 bases between the two germline ends. Written as DNA, the CDR3 is TGTGCCAGCAGTTTAGTTGGGAGCGCGACCTACGAGCAGTACTTC. This gives the protein CASSLVGSATYEQYF.

The sample holds many counts of this clonotype. V gene TRBV10-1 combines with J gene TRBJ1-2; D not certain. The CDR3 runs 14 residues. Trimming removed 6 bases at V and 8 bases at J, with 19 bases between. Germline V gene data show CDR1 as WNHNN and CDR2 as SYGVQD (reference sequence). The CDR3 sequence is CASSHGPNPAGYTF. The CDR3 coding sequence is TGCGCCAGCAGCCACGGACCGAATCCTGCGGGCTACACCTTC.

This clonotype was counted ten times or more. The V gene is TRBV12-3 or TRBV12-4, the J gene TRBJ2-5; TRBD2 aligns across 12 bases. Losses at the gene ends were 4 bases for V and 6 bases for J; bases not matched to a gene: 3. The CDR3 totals 14 residues. This CDR3 is CASSSGLAGQTQYF. The DNA of the CDR3 is TGTGCCAGCAGTTCCGGACTAGCGGGGCAGACCCAGTACTTC.

This clonotype was seen ten or more times. The chain carries TRBV19 and TRBJ2-7; D unclear. Germline CDR1 is LNHDA and CDR2 is SQIVND (reference sequence). The ends were cut back, 5 bases at V and 6 bases at J, with 17 bases in the middle. This CDR3 has 14 amino acids. Here the CDR3 DNA reads TGTGCCAGTAGTTCTCAGGAATGGGCTGGCGAGCAGTACTTC. It yields the protein CASSSQEWAGEQYF.

At least ten counts were recorded for this clonotype. The rearrangement uses TRBV5-1 and TRBJ2-6; D is unresolved. CDR3 size: 13 residues. Looked up from germline, CDR1 is SGHRS and CDR2 is YFSETQ. Deletions cut 4 bases from V and 2 bases from J, with 4 bases between. CDR3 amino acids: CASSVPGANVLTF. Here the CDR3 DNA reads TGCGCCAGCAGCGTGCCTGGGGCCAACGTCCTGACTTTC.

This clonotype was recorded many times. The chain employs TRBV7-2 and TRBJ2-2; D is unresolved. Trimming removed 0 bases from V and 4 bases from J, with 15 bases in between. Germline loops: CDR1 SGHTA, CDR2 FQGNSA. The CDR3 is made up of 17 amino acids. CDR3 DNA: TGTGCCAGCAGCTTAGCGGACGGGCTACTAACCACCGGGGAGCTGTTTTTT. Its translation is CASSLADGLLTTGELFF.

This clonotype was detected many times. The chain recombines TRBV11-2 with TRBJ1-6; D is ambiguous. In germline, CDR1 is SGHAT, CDR2 FQNNGV. The CDR3 covers 15 residues. V was trimmed by 3 bases and J by 7 bases, leaving 13 bases between them. The CDR3 DNA is TGTGCCAGCAGCTTGCCGTTGAGGGCGAATTCACCCCTCCACTTT. Translated, it gives CASSLPLRANSPLHF.

This clonotype was recorded many times. The V call is TRBV5-4, the J call TRBJ2-2; no reliable D call. The V and J ends lost 6 bases and 5 bases respectively, with 11 bases between them. The CDR3 sequence is 13 residues long. Per the germline V gene, CDR1 is SGHNT and CDR2 is YYREEE (reference sequence). CDR3 in amino acids: CASKALGTGELFF. CDR3 nucleotides: TGTGCCAGCAAGGCCTTGGGGACCGGGGAGCTGTTTTTT. The variable domain in full, completed from reference TRBV5-4 and TRBJ2-2, reads ETGVTQSPTHLIKTRGQQVTLRCSSQSGHNTVSWYQQALGQGPQFIFQYYREEENGRGNFPPRFSGLQFPNYSSELNVNALELDDSALYLCASKALGTGELFFGEGSRLTVL.

Ten or more counts support this clonotype. Being one base from a much bigger clone, this may be a read error. The chain joins TRBV6-1 to TRBJ2-7, with 8 nucleotides matching TRBD2. CDR1 is MNHNS and CDR2 is SASEGT in the germline V gene. The V gene end was trimmed by 7 bases and the J gene end by 1 base; junction bases not matched to a gene: 6. The CDR3 contains 14 residues. The CDR3 sequence is CASTWRGESYEQYF. CDR3 bases: TGTGCCAGCACGTGGCGGGGGGAATCCTACGAGCAGTACTTC.

This clonotype was recorded only once. The genes are TRBV6-5 and TRBJ2-7, with 8 bases matching TRBD1. Germline V gives CDR1 MNHEY, CDR2 SVGAGI. This CDR3 contains 15 residues. Losses at the gene ends were 6 bases for V and 5 bases for J; bases not matched to a gene: 12. The CDR3, as DNA: TGTGCCAGCAGCTTAAGACGGACAGGGTACCACGAGCAGTACTTC. This codes for CASSLRRTGYHEQYF.

This clonotype was recorded at least ten times. The V gene is TRBV2, the J gene TRBJ1-1; no clear D. V lost 7 bases to trimming and J lost 4 bases, with 13 bases between them. The CDR3 runs 13 residues. Germline V lookup: CDR1 SNHLY, CDR2 FYNNEI. CDR3 loop: CASTARASTEAFF. The CDR3 DNA reads TGTGCCAGCACCGCACGGGCGTCCACTGAAGCTTTCTTT.

This clonotype has at least ten counts. The chain is built from TRBV11-2 and TRBJ2-7; 9 positions agree with TRBD1. The CDR3 runs 14 residues. After removal of 3 bases from V and 7 bases from J, the junction contained 7 bases not matched to a gene. Per germline, CDR1 SGHAT and CDR2 FQNNGV. CDR3 in DNA: TGTGCCAGCAGCTTTGGGACAGGGCCTACTGAGCAGTACTTC. It codes for CASSFGTGPTEQYF.

This clonotype has ten or more counts. This chain uses TRBV15 with TRBJ1-3, with a weak D call TRBD1 (5 bases). V dropped 0 bases and J dropped 3 bases, with 15 bases sitting between them. The CDR3 extends over 17 amino acids. Germline V lookup: CDR1 LNHNV, CDR2 YYDKDF (reference sequence). The CDR3 bases are TGTGCCACCAGCAGAGATCAGCCAGGGTATGGTGGAAACACCATATATTTT. Protein sequence: CATSRDQPGYGGNTIYF.

The table lists this clonotype with many counts. This chain uses TRBV6-1 with TRBJ1-5; TRBD1 might be the D (5 bases). Germline V gene lookup returns CDR1 MNHNS and CDR2 SASEGT. This CDR3 has 16 amino acids. Trimming cost V 3 bases and J 2 bases, with 14 bases left between them. The CDR3 nucleotides are TGTGCCAGCAGTGAGTCGTTGGGGGAAGGCAATCAGCCCCAGCATTTT. Translation: CASSESLGEGNQPQHF.

This clonotype has ten or more counts. The rearrangement joins TRBV6-1 to TRBJ2-1; D remains ambiguous. Germline V lookup: CDR1 MNHNS, CDR2 SASEGT. With 7 bases removed from V and 3 bases from J, the gap between germline ends came to 4 bases. The CDR3 spans 11 residues. The CDR3 is CASTNYNEQFF. The CDR3 DNA sequence: TGTGCCAGCACCAACTACAATGAGCAGTTCTTC.

Details on this clonotype: Being one base from a much bigger clone, this may be a read error. This CDR3 is missing its conserved last phenylalanine or tryptophan, likely due to a read error. The chain is built from TRBV28 and TRBJ2-7; 8 bases are a match to TRBD2. Germline CDR1 reads MDHEN; CDR2 reads SYDVKM. The CDR3 is made up of 13 amino acids. The CDR3 nucleotides read TGTGCCAGCATGCGGACTAGCTCCCACGAGCAGTACATC. It translates to CASMRTSSHEQYI.

This clonotype was detected ten times or more. The chain recombines TRBV29-1 with TRBJ1-2; D possibly corresponds to TRBD1 (5 bases). This CDR3 contains 13 residues. V shed 6 bases and J shed 4 bases, with 15 bases lying between them. Germline V gene sequence: CDR1 SQVTM, CDR2 ANQGSEA. The DNA of the CDR3 is TGCAGCGTCAGAGCAGGGTCGTCCTATGGCTACACCTTC. As protein: CSVRAGSSYGYTF.

As DNA, the CDR3 is TGTGCCAGCAGTGAAAGGGCAGAAGCTTTCTTT. It specifies CASSERAEAFF. The V and J genes are TRBV6-4 and TRBJ1-1; D is uncertain. Germline V gene lookup returns CDR1 MRHNA and CDR2 SNTAGT. V lost 3 bases and J lost 8, with 7 bases in between. The CDR3 has 11 amino acids.

This clonotype was counted only a few times. This chain links TRBV6-2 or TRBV6-3 with TRBJ2-5; no clear D gene. Trimming cost V 3 bases and J 5 bases, with 7 bases left between them. Germline CDR1 MNHEY, CDR2 SVGEGT. This CDR3 is built from 12 residues. The CDR3 reads CASSYPTETQYF. Here the CDR3 DNA reads TGTGCCAGCAGTTATCCCACGGAGACCCAGTACTTC.

This clonotype was found many times. At one end the junction does not follow the germline gene, possibly because of a read error. The chain carries TRBV25-1 and TRBJ2-7; 9 nucleotides match TRBD1. This CDR3 comprises 13 residues. Germline-derived CDR1 and CDR2 are MGHDK and SYGVNS. DNA of the CDR3: TGTGCCGGCAGGCAGGACAGGGGCTACGAGCAGTACTTC. Its translation: CAGRQDRGYEQYF.

This clonotype has ten or more counts. The chain uses TRBV2 and TRBJ1-2; D gene ambiguous. Germline assignment: CDR1 SNHLY and CDR2 FYNNEI. The CDR3 runs 16 residues. Deletions cut 5 bases from V and 2 bases from J, with 18 bases between. This CDR3 is CASSLTKSSENYGYTF. The CDR3 coding sequence is TGTGCCAGCAGTCTGACGAAATCAAGCGAGAACTATGGCTACACCTTC.

This clonotype was seen many times. The chain uses TRBV5-6 and TRBJ2-7; 8 bases match TRBD1. The V segment lost 3 bases and the J segment 3 bases; nucleotides outside the gene matches: 11. The CDR3 spans 16 residues. Germline loops: CDR1 SGHDT, CDR2 YYEEEE. For the CDR3, the DNA is TGTGCCAGCAGCTCGGGGACGGACAGGGAATTCTACGAGCAGTACTTC. It specifies CASSSGTDREFYEQYF.

A word on this clonotype: A clone one base away is much larger, so this may be a read error. The V gene is TRBV15, the J gene TRBJ1-2; 9 bases map to TRBD1. Germline-derived CDR1 and CDR2 are LNHNV and YYDKDF (reference sequence). The CDR3 is 17 amino acids. In DNA, the CDR3 is TGTGCCACCATCAGAGATGTAATGGGACAGGGCAGCTATGGCTACACCTTC. Protein: CATIRDVMGQGSYGYTF. Based on the CDR3 plus reference TRBV15 and TRBJ1-2, the full variable domain is DAMVIQNPRYQVTQFGKPVTLSCSQTLNHNVMYWYQQKSSQAPKLLFHYYDKDFNNEADTPDNFQSRRPNTSFCFLDIRSPGLGDTAMYLCATIRDVMGQGSYGYTFGSGTRLTVV.

This clonotype was seen at least ten times. The J gene is TRBJ1-5, the V gene TRBV6-5, with D hard to call. V lost 3 bases and J lost 4, with 13 bases in between. The germline V gene has CDR1 MNHEY and CDR2 SVGAGI. CDR3 length: 15 amino acids. The CDR3 loop is CASSYSRGLNQPQHF. The CDR3 DNA reads TGTGCCAGCAGTTATTCGCGGGGATTAAATCAGCCCCAGCATTTT.